The rows below give T cell receptor beta chains drawn from one sample of a study of control samples from healthy donors and cancer patients. The table came from immunoSEQ multiplex PCR; TCRdb's copy has only in-frame clones and leaves some out. The data show tens of thousands of clones, with about 89% seen just once and around a fifth held by the top ten. Sequencing was performed on blood. The receptors derive from a man in his fifties or sixties in good health. Each CDR3 is given with its conserved first and last residue. D genes are given only for firm matches. Clone size, where shown, is once, few, many, or a class for clones that have expanded.

length | D | J | size | V | CDR3 | DNA
15 | - | TRBJ2-3 | - | TRBV9 | CASSVDGGGWDTQYF | TGTGCCAGCAGCGTAGATGGGGGCGGTTGGGATACGCAGTATTTT
15 | TRBD2 | TRBJ2-7 | once | TRBV19 | CASSIVGGGSYEQYF | TGTGCCAGTAGTATAGTCGGGGGGGGCTCCTACGAGCAGTACTTC
14 | - | TRBJ2-5 | once | TRBV7-3 | CASSLTGGLETQYF | TGTGCCAGCAGCTTAACGGGTGGATTGGAGACCCAGTACTTC
13 | TRBD1 | TRBJ1-1 | - | TRBV4-3 | CASSTTGGTEAFF | TGCGCCAGCAGCACGACAGGGGGGACTGAAGCTTTCTTT
17 | - | TRBJ1-2 | - | TRBV18 | CASSPDPQMTGKYGYTF | TGTGCCAGCTCACCGGACCCCCAAATGACGGGAAAGTATGGCTACACCTTC
12 | - | TRBJ1-1 | - | TRBV29-1 | CSGGEEGTEAFF | TGCAGCGGGGGGGAAGAGGGAACTGAAGCTTTCTTT
16 | - | TRBJ1-2 | few | TRBV4-1 | CASSQGIAGPNYGYTF | TGCGCCAGCAGCCAAGGGATTGCAGGACCAAACTATGGCTACACCTTC
16 | - | TRBJ2-1 | - | TRBV10-1 | CASSDLYRAGNNEQFF | TGCGCCAGCAGTGACCTCTATAGGGCAGGGAACAATGAGCAGTTCTTC
14 | - | TRBJ1-6 | - | TRBV5-1 | CASSPDKNNSPLHF | TGCGCCAGCAGTCCTGACAAGAATAATTCACCCCTCCACTTT
13 | - | TRBJ2-7 | once | TRBV6-5 | CASSFGGGYEQYF | TGTGCCAGCAGTTTTGGGGGAGGCTACGAGCAGTACTTC
15 | - | TRBJ1-4 | - | TRBV28 | CASSLNIGGGEKLFF | TGTGCCAGCAGTTTAAACATAGGGGGGGGTGAAAAACTGTTTTTT
14 | TRBD2 | TRBJ2-5 | - | TRBV10-3 | CAISPSGREETQYF | TGTGCCATCAGCCCTAGCGGGAGGGAAGAGACCCAGTACTTC
16 | - | TRBJ2-5 | - | TRBV24-1 | CATSFGGAGSEETQYF | TGTGCCACCAGTTTTGGAGGGGCCGGCTCAGAAGAGACCCAGTACTTC
15 | - | TRBJ1-1 | - | TRBV5-8 | CASSGPGQMNTEAFF | TGTGCCAGCAGCGGGCCCGGACAGATGAACACTGAAGCTTTCTTT
14 | TRBD1 | TRBJ1-6 | - | TRBV5-6 | CASSLVGGTSPLHF | TGTGCCAGCAGCTTGGTAGGGGGCACTTCACCCCTCCACTTT
13 | - | TRBJ2-7 | - | TRBV6-5 | CASRINPSYEQYF | TGTGCCAGCCGGATCAACCCCTCCTACGAGCAGTACTTC
15 | TRBD2 | TRBJ2-7 | - | TRBV11-2 | CASSLASGSTYEQYF | TGTGCCAGCAGCTTAGCTAGCGGGAGTACCTACGAGCAGTACTTC
14 | - | TRBJ2-7 | - | TRBV18 | CASSPTEQGHEQYF | TGTGCCAGCTCACCGACAGAACAGGGCCACGAGCAGTACTTC
14 | TRBD2 | TRBJ2-4 | - | TRBV29-1 | CSVDLAGGRGIQYF | TGCAGCGTTGACCTAGCGGGAGGAAGAGGCATTCAGTACTTC
15 | TRBD2 | TRBJ2-7 | - | TRBV6-5 | CASNKAGGSGYEQYF | TGTGCCAGCAACAAAGCGGGAGGCTCCGGCTACGAGCAGTACTTC
13 | - | TRBJ1-5 | - | TRBV30 | CAWSTGSNQPQHF | TGTGCCTGGAGTACAGGTAGCAATCAGCCCCAGCATTTT
14 | TRBD2 | TRBJ2-5 | - | TRBV24-1 | CATSDSSGKETQYF | TGTGCCACCAGTGATTCTAGCGGCAAAGAGACCCAGTACTTC
15 | - | TRBJ1-3 | - | TRBV6-5 | CASRIDRFSGNTIYF | TGTGCCAGCAGGATTGACAGATTCTCTGGAAACACCATATATTTT
17 | TRBD1 | TRBJ1-1 | - | TRBV3-1/TRBV3-2 | CASSQDPGGVVNTEAFF | TGTGCCAGCAGCCAAGATCCAGGGGGGGTGGTGAACACTGAAGCTTTCTTT
13 | - | TRBJ1-2 | few | TRBV5-1 | CASSLDISYGYTF | TGCGCCAGCAGCTTGGACATATCCTATGGCTACACCTTC
14 | TRBD1 | TRBJ1-1 | - | TRBV19 | CASERQGMNTEAFF | TGTGCCAGTGAAAGACAGGGGATGAACACTGAAGCTTTCTTT
16 | - | TRBJ2-3 | - | TRBV2 | CASRANRVERTDTQYF | TGTGCCAGCAGGGCGAACAGGGTCGAAAGAACAGATACGCAGTATTTT
14 | - | TRBJ1-1 | - | TRBV15 | CATSRERSNTEAFF | TGTGCCACCAGCAGAGAAAGATCGAACACTGAAGCTTTCTTT
13 | - | TRBJ1-5 | - | TRBV18 | CASSLRENQPQHF | TGTGCCAGCTCACTAAGGGAGAATCAGCCCCAGCATTTT
19 | - | TRBJ1-6 | - | TRBV4-1 | CASSQELRRTASYNSPLHF | TGCGCCAGCAGCCAAGAATTAAGGCGGACAGCCTCCTATAATTCACCCCTCCACTTT
15 | - | TRBJ2-5 | - | TRBV6-1 | CASSDRGAGQETQYF | TGTGCCAGCAGTGATCGGGGGGCAGGGCAAGAGACCCAGTACTTC
15 | - | TRBJ1-5 | - | TRBV30 | CAWSDRAGGNQPQHF | TGTGCCTGGAGTGACAGGGCGGGGGGCAATCAGCCCCAGCATTTT
12 | - | TRBJ1-2 | few | TRBV5-5 | CASSLHGGGYTF | TGTGCCAGCAGCTTGCATGGTGGTGGCTACACCTTC
15 | TRBD2 | TRBJ2-1 | - | TRBV11-1 | CASRMGTSGVGEQFF | TGTGCCAGCCGGATGGGGACTAGCGGGGTCGGTGAGCAGTTCTTC
13 | TRBD1 | TRBJ1-2 | - | TRBV12-3/TRBV12-4 | CASSFGQALDSTF | TGTGCCAGCAGTTTTGGACAGGCTTTGGATAGCACCTTC
15 | TRBD2 | TRBJ2-1 | - | TRBV24-1 | CATSDVGLAGNEQFF | TGTGCCACCAGTGATGTGGGACTAGCTGGCAATGAGCAGTTCTTC
16 | - | TRBJ1-5 | - | TRBV4-2 | CASSQVSGASNQPQHF | TGTGCCAGCAGCCAAGTATCAGGGGCAAGCAATCAGCCCCAGCATTTT
15 | - | TRBJ2-3 | - | TRBV6-6 | CASSSRGLSTDTQYF | TGTGCCAGCAGTTCTCGAGGGTTAAGCACAGATACGCAGTATTTT
18 | TRBD1 | TRBJ2-5 | - | TRBV7-7 | CASSPTGTGGRFWETQYF | TGTGCCAGCAGCCCAACCGGGACAGGGGGCCGATTTTGGGAGACCCAGTACTTC
13 | - | TRBJ2-5 | - | TRBV18 | CASSPGTQETQYF | TGTGCCAGCTCACCCGGAACACAAGAGACCCAGTACTTC
13 | TRBD1 | TRBJ2-7 | once | TRBV7-2 | CASSWDRVGEQYF | TGTGCCAGCAGCTGGGACAGGGTTGGGGAGCAGTACTTC
15 | TRBD1 | TRBJ1-1 | - | TRBV23-1 | CASTQTGAGVTEAFF | TGCGCCAGCACCCAGACAGGGGCCGGGGTCACTGAAGCTTTCTTT
13 | TRBD1 | TRBJ1-6 | - | TRBV2 | CASTGTGGTPLHF | TGTGCCAGCACTGGGACAGGAGGGACACCCCTCCACTTT
13 | - | TRBJ2-7 | few | TRBV2 | CASTNTGTYEQYF | TGTGCCAGCACCAATACAGGGACCTACGAGCAGTACTTC
11 | - | TRBJ1-4 | - | TRBV12-3/TRBV12-4 | CASSFGQGLFF | TGTGCCAGCAGTTTCGGGCAGGGGCTGTTTTTT
14 | - | TRBJ1-1 | - | TRBV11-1 | CASSLAYRDTEAFF | TGTGCCAGCAGCTTAGCGTACAGGGACACTGAAGCTTTCTTT
14 | - | TRBJ1-1 | - | TRBV7-2 | CASSLVARAGEAFF | TGTGCCAGCAGCTTAGTTGCCCGGGCGGGTGAAGCTTTCTTT
14 | - | TRBJ1-2 | - | TRBV30 | CAWSVGGTSYGYTF | TGTGCCTGGAGTGTGGGGGGCACCTCCTATGGCTACACCTTC
16 | - | TRBJ1-2 | - | TRBV6-1 | CASSEEGGEVLYGYTF | TGTGCCAGCAGTGAAGAGGGTGGGGAGGTTCTCTATGGCTACACCTTC
15 | TRBD1 | TRBJ1-1 | - | TRBV4-2 | CASSQDYSLGGWAFF | TGTGCCAGCAGCCAAGATTACAGCCTAGGGGGCTGGGCTTTCTTT
14 | - | TRBJ2-7 | - | TRBV28 | CASSLMFIGYEQYF | TGTGCCAGCAGTTTAATGTTTATCGGATACGAGCAGTACTTC
11 | - | TRBJ2-1 | - | TRBV7-3 | CASSSGDEQFF | TGTGCCAGCAGCTCCGGCGATGAGCAGTTCTTC
15 | - | TRBJ1-4 | - | TRBV19 | CARSRISSRGEKLFF | TGTGCCAGGTCTCGGATAAGCAGTAGAGGCGAAAAACTGTTTTTT
17 | TRBD2 | TRBJ2-3 | - | TRBV7-2 | CASSPGLAGGSTDTQYF | TGTGCCAGCAGTCCCGGACTAGCGGGGGGGAGCACAGATACGCAGTATTTT